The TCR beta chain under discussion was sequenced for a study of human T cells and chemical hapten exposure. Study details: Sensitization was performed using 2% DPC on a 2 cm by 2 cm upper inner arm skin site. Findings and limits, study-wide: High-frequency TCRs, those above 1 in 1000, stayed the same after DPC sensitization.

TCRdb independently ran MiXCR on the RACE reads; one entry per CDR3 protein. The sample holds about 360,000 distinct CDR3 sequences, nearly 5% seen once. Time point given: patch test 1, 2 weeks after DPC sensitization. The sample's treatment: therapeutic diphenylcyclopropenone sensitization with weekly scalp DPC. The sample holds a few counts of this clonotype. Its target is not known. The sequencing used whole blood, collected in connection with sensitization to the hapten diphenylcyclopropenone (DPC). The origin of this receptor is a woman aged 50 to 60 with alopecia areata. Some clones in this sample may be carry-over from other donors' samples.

CDR3 in amino acids: CASSRGREPNEKLFF. The CDR3 nucleotides are TGTGCCAGCAGTCGCGGTCGAGAACCTAATGAAAAACTGTTTTTT. This chain joins TRBV6-2 or TRBV6-3 and TRBJ1-4; D remains unclear. V dropped 5 bases and J dropped 3 bases, with 13 bases sitting between them. CDR1 and CDR2 from the germline V gene are MNHEY and SVGEGT. This CDR3 is built from 15 residues.